The rows below give T cell receptor beta chains drawn from one sample of a study of OX40 agonist ivuxolimab in advanced cancers. The protocol was immunoSEQ multiplex PCR, while the TCRdb copy is restricted to in-frame clones and leaves out a portion. The sample has approximately 69,000 clones, approximately 88% seen once. The sequences come from CD4+ or CD8+ T cells sorted from blood, collected in a trial of the OX40 agonist ivuxolimab. The receptors here all came from an adult with an advanced solid tumor such as melanoma, head and neck, liver or kidney cancer. Each CDR3 is given with its conserved first and last residue. The order of the fields is J gene, clone size, D gene, V gene, CDR3 DNA, CDR3 protein. A D gene is named only where the DNA matches it firmly. Clone size appears in some rows only: once, few, many, or a class for an expanded clone.

J: TRBJ1-1; size: few; D: .; V: TRBV18; DNA: TGTGCCAGCTCACAGTCCAGTTGGGGGTATGGCACTGAAGCTTTCTTT; CDR3: CASSQSSWGYGTEAFF
J: TRBJ2-3; size: .; D: TRBD2; V: TRBV19; DNA: TGTGCCAGTAGTGGTATCGGCAGCGGGAGGGGTACAGATACGCAGTATTTT; CDR3: CASSGIGSGRGTDTQYF
J: TRBJ1-5; size: .; D: .; V: TRBV4-1; DNA: TGCGCCAGCAGCCAAGTCAACAGTATCAATCAGCCCCAGCATTTT; CDR3: CASSQVNSINQPQHF
J: TRBJ1-5; size: few; D: TRBD1; V: TRBV6-5; DNA: TGTGCCAGCAGTCGACAGGGGCCCAATCAGCCCCAGCATTTT; CDR3: CASSRQGPNQPQHF
J: TRBJ2-2; size: .; D: .; V: TRBV9; DNA: TGTGCCAGCAGCGCGGGACAAAGAACCGGGGAGCTGTTTTTT; CDR3: CASSAGQRTGELFF
J: TRBJ2-2; size: .; D: TRBD1; V: TRBV30; DNA: TGTGCCTGGATCGACAGGGGGACCGTAACGAACACCGGGGAGCTGTTTTTT; CDR3: CAWIDRGTVTNTGELFF
J: TRBJ2-5; size: .; D: .; V: TRBV5-6; DNA: TGTGCCACCGGGACTTCGAGGGAGACCCAGTACTTC; CDR3: CATGTSRETQYF
J: TRBJ2-1; size: .; D: TRBD2; V: TRBV11-3; DNA: TGTGCCAGCAGCTTACTCTCCGCTGGGCTAGCGGGTTACAATGAGCAGTTCTTC; CDR3: CASSLLSAGLAGYNEQFF
J: TRBJ1-5; size: .; D: TRBD1; V: TRBV10-3; DNA: TGTGCCATCAGTGAGTCCGCAGGGGGCACTCAGCCCCAGCATTTT; CDR3: CAISESAGGTQPQHF
J: TRBJ2-5; size: .; D: .; V: TRBV30; DNA: TGTGCCTACGCAGGGCAAGAGACCCAGTACTTC; CDR3: CAYAGQETQYF
J: TRBJ2-7; size: .; D: .; V: TRBV4-2; DNA: TGTGCCAGCAGCCTCGGGAGCGGCTCCTACGAGCAGTACTTC; CDR3: CASSLGSGSYEQYF
J: TRBJ1-2; size: .; D: TRBD1; V: TRBV5-6; DNA: TGTGCCAGCAGCTCCCGACAGGGGGATACTAAGGATGGCTACACCTTC; CDR3: CASSSRQGDTKDGYTF
J: TRBJ2-2; size: .; D: .; V: TRBV7-3; DNA: TGTGCCAGCAGCCGAGGGGCGAACACCGGGGAGCTGTTTTTT; CDR3: CASSRGANTGELFF
J: TRBJ1-6; size: .; D: .; V: TRBV14; DNA: TGTGCCAGCAGCCAAGATCCCCAAGCGGGGACCGCTGATAATTCACCCCTCCACTTT; CDR3: CASSQDPQAGTADNSPLHF